This T cell receptor (beta chain) was documented in a study of CD8+ T cells in alopecia areata. About the research overall: Treated patients were given 5 to 10 mg oral tofacitinib twice daily.

Losses at the gene ends were 4 bases for V and 2 bases for J; bases not matched to a gene: 13. Germline assignment: CDR1 SNHLY and CDR2 FYNNEI. The CDR3 has 17 residues. Treatment of the sample: oral pan-JAK inhibitor, 5-10 mg twice daily. Note on this clone: Its antigen is not known.

General observations from the study: Compared with normal scalp, lesional scalp had higher clonality and more expanded CD8+ clones.

cDNA serving as the sequencing template came from extracted, reverse transcribed RNA. Assay used: immunoSEQ multiplex PCR; TCRdb lists only in-frame clones, some missing. The repertoire holds about 110,000 clones, with about four fifths as singletons. Sequenced material: CD8+ T cells sorted from blood, taken at week 24, from a patient treated with tofacitinib. V gene TRBV2 combines with J gene TRBJ1-2, with 7 bases matching TRBD1. This receptor was taken from a human donor with alopecia areata. Here the CDR3 reads CASSGVFPGTANYGYTF. The DNA of the CDR3 is TGTGCCAGCAGTGGGGTGTTCCCCGGGACAGCCAACTATGGCTACACCTTC.